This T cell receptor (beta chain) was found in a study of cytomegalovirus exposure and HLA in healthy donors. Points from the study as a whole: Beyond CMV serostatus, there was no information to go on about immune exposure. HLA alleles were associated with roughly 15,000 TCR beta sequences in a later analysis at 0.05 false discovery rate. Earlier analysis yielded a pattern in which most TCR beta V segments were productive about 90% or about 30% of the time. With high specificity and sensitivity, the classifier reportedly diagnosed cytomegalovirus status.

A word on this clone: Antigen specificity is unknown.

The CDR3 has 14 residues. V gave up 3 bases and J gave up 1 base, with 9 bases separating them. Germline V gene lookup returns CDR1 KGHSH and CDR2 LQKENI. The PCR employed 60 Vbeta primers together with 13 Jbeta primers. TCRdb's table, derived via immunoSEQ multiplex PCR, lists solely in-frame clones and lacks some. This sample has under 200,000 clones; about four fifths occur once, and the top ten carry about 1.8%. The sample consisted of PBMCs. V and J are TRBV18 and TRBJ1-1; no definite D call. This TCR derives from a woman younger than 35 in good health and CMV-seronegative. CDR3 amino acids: CASSPYGQNTEAFF. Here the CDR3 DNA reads TGTGCCAGCTCACCGTATGGCCAGAACACTGAAGCTTTCTTT.